The 23 T cell receptor beta chains below were found in one sample sequenced in a study of cytomegalovirus exposure and HLA in healthy donors. PCR primers comprised 60 Vbeta and 13 Jbeta primers. Generated by immunoSEQ multiplex PCR, the TCRdb table keeps only in-frame clones and is missing some. The table lists 160,000 or so clones, 60% to 85% of them singletons, with 3% to 4.5% in the top ten. The source material was PBMCs. Receptor source: a man in his thirties or forties in good health and CMV-seropositive.

This clone is a singleton in its sample. The chain employs TRBV2 and TRBJ1-2, with D perhaps TRBD1 (6 bases). From germline, CDR1 is SNHLY and CDR2 FYNNEI. This CDR3 is 16 amino acids long. Trimming pared 4 bases from V and 6 bases from J, leaving 21 bases between. The CDR3 nucleotides are TGTGCCAGCAGTGCTGACCTGGGGGGGCTAGGCAATGGCTACACCTTC. This translates into CASSADLGGLGNGYTF.

The chain uses TRBV27 and TRBJ1-6; D is unclear. Trimming pared 6 bases from V and 7 bases from J, leaving 16 bases between. The CDR3 contains 15 residues. Germline CDR1 is MNHEY and CDR2 is SMNVEV (reference sequence). The CDR3 nucleotides are TGTGCCAGCAGCTCCCGGGGAGGGCACAATTCACCCCTCCACTTT. It specifies CASSSRGGHNSPLHF.

The V call is TRBV5-4, the J call TRBJ1-5, with a possible D match to TRBD1 (5 bases). The V and J ends lost 1 base and 1 base respectively, with 6 bases between them. The CDR3 is made up of 14 amino acids. Germline V gene lookup returns CDR1 SGHNT and CDR2 YYREEE (reference sequence). The CDR3 nucleotides are TGTGCCAGCAGCTTGACAGGCAGCAATCAGCCCCAGCATTTT. It yields the protein CASSLTGSNQPQHF.

This clone was seen only a few times. The V gene is TRBV5-1, the J gene TRBJ1-6; D not certain. In germline, CDR1 is SGHRS, CDR2 YFSETQ. Trimming took 2 bases from V and 0 from J, leaving 6 bases between them. The CDR3 is 15 amino acids. The CDR3 coding sequence is TGCGCCAGCAGCTTAGACAACTCCTATAATTCACCCCTCCACTTT. Its translation is CASSLDNSYNSPLHF. Full variable domain (outside the CDR3, taken from reference TRBV5-1 and TRBJ1-6): KAGVTQTPRYLIKTRGQQVTLSCSPISGHRSVSWYQQTPGQGLQFLFEYFSETQRNKGNFPGRFSGRQFSNSRSEMNVSTLELGDSALYLCASSLDNSYNSPLHFGNGTRLTVT.

The chain uses TRBV2 and TRBJ2-5, with 7 bases aligning to TRBD1. The J call may be mistaken, given a closer DNA end match to TRBJ2-7. Germline CDR1 reads SNHLY; CDR2 reads FYNNEI. The CDR3 runs to 14 residues. In nucleotides, the CDR3 is TGTGCCAGCAGTGGGGCAAATACAGGGGCCGAGCAGTACTTC. This gives the protein CASSGANTGAEQYF.

The chain carries TRBV6-1 and TRBJ2-5; the D gene is possibly TRBD2 (6 bases). Trimming took 1 base from V and 2 from J, leaving 17 bases between them. Germline V gene sequence: CDR1 MNHNS, CDR2 SASEGT. The CDR3 runs to 17 residues. CDR3 sequence: CASSEGFITGVQETQYF. The CDR3 DNA is TGTGCCAGCAGTGAAGGGTTCATAACGGGGGTGCAAGAGACCCAGTACTTC.

In its sample, this clone was seen a few times. This chain connects TRBV28 to TRBJ2-2; no clear D gene. The CDR3 has 12 residues. V lost 5 bases, J lost 5 bases, and 6 bases lay in between. CDR1 MDHEN and CDR2 SYDVKM come from the germline V gene. The CDR3 region is CASSQATGELFF. CDR3 coding DNA: TGTGCCAGCAGTCAAGCTACCGGGGAGCTGTTTTTT.

This clone was observed a handful of times. The rearrangement joins TRBV15 to TRBJ2-7; tentatively, D is TRBD2 (6 bases). The germline CDR1 and CDR2 sequences are LNHNV and YYDKDF (reference sequence). The V end was cut by 3 bases, the J end by 3 bases, with 15 bases between. The CDR3 has 15 residues. CDR3 DNA: TGTGCCACCAGCAGGGCGGGACTTTCCAGCTACGAGCAGTACTTC. Protein: CATSRAGLSSYEQYF. Based on the CDR3 plus reference TRBV15 and TRBJ2-7, the full variable domain is DAMVIQNPRYQVTQFGKPVTLSCSQTLNHNVMYWYQQKSSQAPKLLFHYYDKDFNNEADTPDNFQSRRPNTSFCFLDIRSPGLGDTAMYLCATSRAGLSSYEQYFGPGTRLTVT.

The CDR3 sequence is CSVESNSYEQYF. CDR3 nucleotide sequence: TGCAGCGTTGAATCCAACTCCTACGAGCAGTACTTC. This rearrangement joins TRBV29-1 to TRBJ2-7; the D is unclear. Germline CDR1 reads SQVTM; CDR2 reads ANQGSEA. Trimming shortened V by 2 bases and J by 0 bases, and 5 bases separated the two germline ends. This CDR3 region has 12 residues.

The rearrangement uses TRBV6-4 and TRBJ2-7, with 8 bases identical to TRBD1. The CDR3 totals 15 residues. V lost 0 bases to trimming and J lost 6 bases; unmatched junction nucleotides: 7. Germline values: CDR1 MRHNA, CDR2 SNTAGT. The CDR3 region has the DNA TGTGCCAGCAGTGACTCGAAGGACAGGGTGCTCGAGCAGTACTTC. This sequence encodes CASSDSKDRVLEQYF.

The rearrangement links TRBV7-2 to TRBJ1-5; D is ambiguous. Trimming removed 5 bases at V and 6 bases at J, with 11 bases between. CDR1 SGHTA and CDR2 FQGNSA come from the germline V gene. The length of the CDR3 is 13 residues. In DNA, the CDR3 is TGTGCCAGCAGCGCATCCCCGCGTCAGCCCCAGCATTTT. Translating it yields CASSASPRQPQHF.

The chain uses TRBV5-1 and TRBJ2-7; TRBD1 matches 9 bases. CDR1 and CDR2 from the germline V gene are SGHRS and YFSETQ. Losses at the gene ends were 1 base for V and 7 bases for J; bases not matched to a gene: 9. The CDR3 covers 15 residues. CDR3 loop: CASSLYGQGLGEQYF. The CDR3 nucleotides read TGCGCCAGCAGCTTGTACGGACAGGGGCTTGGGGAGCAGTACTTC.

The chain couples TRBV7-2 to TRBJ1-6, with 9 bases that match TRBD1. This CDR3 has 15 amino acids. V dropped 5 bases and J dropped 6; count of bases not matched to a gene: 5. Germline CDR1 and CDR2: SGHTA and FQGNSA. CDR3 nucleotide sequence: TGTGCCAGCAGCCAAGGGACAGGGTTTAATTCACCCCTCCACTTT. Protein: CASSQGTGFNSPLHF.

The chain is built from TRBV6-5 and TRBJ2-5, with TRBD1 matching over 9 bases. V was pared by 7 bases and J by 5 bases, with 11 bases of the junction left unmatched. The CDR3 extends over 15 amino acids. CDR1 is MNHEY, CDR2 SVGAGI, per germline. CDR3 protein: CASTSTDRGKETQYF. Written as DNA, the CDR3 is TGTGCCAGCACCTCGACAGACAGGGGGAAGGAGACCCAGTACTTC.

CDR3 protein: CASSAWQFLTTNEKLFF. Here the CDR3 DNA reads TGTGCCAGCAGTGCGTGGCAGTTCCTCACAACTAATGAAAAACTGTTTTTT. The V call is TRBV6-1, the J call TRBJ1-4; D is unresolved. The germline gives CDR1 MNHNS, CDR2 SASEGT. With 4 bases removed from V and 0 bases from J, the gap between germline ends came to 15 bases. The CDR3 loop spans 17 amino acids.

The chain uses TRBV4-1 and TRBJ1-1; the match to TRBD1 covers 8 bases. The CDR3 contains 16 residues. In germline, CDR1 is MGHRA, CDR2 YSYEKL. J was trimmed by 5 bases and V by 0 bases; bases with no gene match: 8. The CDR3 DNA sequence: TGCGCCAGCAGCCAAGATAGACAGGGGCGAGGGACTGAAGCTTTCTTT. Encoded protein: CASSQDRQGRGTEAFF.

This clone was found a few times. CDR3 sequence reads: CAGGGGNPINEQFF. In DNA form, the CDR3 reads TGTGCGGGCGGCGGGGGCAACCCTATCAATGAGCAGTTCTTC. This rearrangement joins TRBV28 to TRBJ2-1, with a tentative D call TRBD2 (7 bases). The germline CDR1 and CDR2 sequences are MDHEN and SYDVKM. The CDR3 length is 14 residues. Full variable domain (missing parts from reference TRBV28 and TRBJ2-1): DVKVTQSSRYLVKRTGEKVFLECVQDMDHENMFWYRQDPGLGLRLIYFSYDVKMKEKGDIPEGYSVSREKKERFSLILESASTNQTSMYLCAGGGGNPINEQFFGPGTRLTVL.

This rearrangement joins TRBV28 to TRBJ1-2; 8 bases agree with TRBD1. CDR1 is MDHEN and CDR2 is SYDVKM in the germline V gene. The CDR3 length is 16 residues. The junction had 11 bases not matched to a gene; V was cut back by 2 bases and J by 6 bases. The CDR3 DNA is TGTGCCAGCAGTTTACCGGACAGGGAGTTACAGAATGGCTACACCTTC. Its protein product is CASSLPDRELQNGYTF.

Turning to this clone: At one boundary the junction diverges from the germline segment, which might be a read error. The V gene is TRBV7-6, the J gene TRBJ2-2; 12 bases agree with TRBD2. Germline-derived CDR1 and CDR2 are SGHVS and FNYEAQ. The CDR3 runs 16 residues. The CDR3 protein is CASTLLAGGNTGELFF. The CDR3 coding sequence is TGTGCCAGCACCTTACTAGCGGGGGGTAACACCGGGGAGCTGTTTTTT.

The V call is TRBV20-1, the J call TRBJ2-3; D remains unclear. V was pared by 8 bases and J by 4 bases, with 7 bases between. This CDR3 region has 10 residues. The germline gives CDR1 DFQATT, CDR2 SNEGSKA (reference sequence). The CDR3 DNA sequence: TGCAGTACATTATCAGATACGCAGTATTTT. It encodes CSTLSDTQYF.

J is TRBJ2-3 and V is TRBV27; 10 positions agree with TRBD2. The CDR3 is 17 amino acids. The ends lost 2 bases at V and 1 base at J; junction bases unmatched: 6. Germline CDR1 is MNHEY and CDR2 is SMNVEV (reference sequence). The CDR3 sequence: CASSLRGLARRTDTQYF. The CDR3 DNA reads TGTGCCAGCAGTTTAAGGGGACTAGCGCGCCGCACAGATACGCAGTATTTT.

The rearrangement links TRBV14 to TRBJ1-2; 7 bases line up with TRBD1. The germline gives CDR1 SGHDN, CDR2 FVKESK. The J segment lost 5 bases and the V segment lost 0 bases, leaving 12 bases of the junction unmatched. This CDR3 contains 17 residues. CDR3 sequence: CASSQDQQGFTAYGYTF. The CDR3 bases are TGTGCCAGCAGCCAAGATCAACAGGGGTTTACCGCTTATGGCTACACCTTC.

This clone showed up just once. The chain employs TRBV4-1 and TRBJ2-5, with D perhaps TRBD2 (5 bases). V was pared by 0 bases and J by 6 bases, with 23 bases between. Germline V CDR1 and CDR2: MGHRA, YSYEKL. CDR3 length: 18 residues. CDR3 residues: CASSQDFRFAGALQTQYF. The CDR3 DNA follows: TGCGCCAGCAGCCAAGATTTTCGCTTCGCGGGCGCGCTACAGACCCAGTACTTC.